The subject of this entry is one T cell receptor (beta chain). The data belong to a study of blood T cell repertoires in COVID-19. Only in-frame clones appear in the TCRdb table, and some are missing; sequencing was by immunoSEQ multiplex PCR. This sample has roughly 280,000 clones; over 80% occur once, and the top ten carry approximately 4%. From germline, CDR1 is SEHNR and CDR2 FQNEAQ (reference sequence). The CDR3 extends over 14 amino acids. The ends lost 11 bases at V and 4 bases at J; junction bases unmatched: 10. The sequencing sample was made of PBMCs or T cells enriched from blood (not recorded which). This receptor was taken from a woman aged 25 to 39 with acute COVID-19. The gene calls are TRBV7-9 and TRBJ2-2, with TRBD2 matching over 7 bases. The CDR3 sequence: CAGESGIGTGELFF. The CDR3 DNA is TGTGCCGGTGAGAGCGGGATTGGCACCGGGGAGCTGTTTTTT.